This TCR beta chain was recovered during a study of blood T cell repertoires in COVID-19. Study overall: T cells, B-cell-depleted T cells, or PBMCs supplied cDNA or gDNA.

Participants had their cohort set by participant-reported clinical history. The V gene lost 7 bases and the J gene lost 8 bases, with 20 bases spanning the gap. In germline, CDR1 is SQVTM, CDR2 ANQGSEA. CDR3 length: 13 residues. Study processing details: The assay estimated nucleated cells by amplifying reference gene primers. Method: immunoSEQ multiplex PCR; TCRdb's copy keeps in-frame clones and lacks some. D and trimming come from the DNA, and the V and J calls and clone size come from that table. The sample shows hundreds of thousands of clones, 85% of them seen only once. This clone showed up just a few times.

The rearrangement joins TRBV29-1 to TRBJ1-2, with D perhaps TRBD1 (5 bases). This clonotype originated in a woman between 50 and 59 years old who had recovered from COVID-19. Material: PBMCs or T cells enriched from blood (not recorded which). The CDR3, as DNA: TGCAGCGCTGCCGGGACGGGGGGTAAGGGCTACACCTTC. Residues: CSAAGTGGKGYTF.